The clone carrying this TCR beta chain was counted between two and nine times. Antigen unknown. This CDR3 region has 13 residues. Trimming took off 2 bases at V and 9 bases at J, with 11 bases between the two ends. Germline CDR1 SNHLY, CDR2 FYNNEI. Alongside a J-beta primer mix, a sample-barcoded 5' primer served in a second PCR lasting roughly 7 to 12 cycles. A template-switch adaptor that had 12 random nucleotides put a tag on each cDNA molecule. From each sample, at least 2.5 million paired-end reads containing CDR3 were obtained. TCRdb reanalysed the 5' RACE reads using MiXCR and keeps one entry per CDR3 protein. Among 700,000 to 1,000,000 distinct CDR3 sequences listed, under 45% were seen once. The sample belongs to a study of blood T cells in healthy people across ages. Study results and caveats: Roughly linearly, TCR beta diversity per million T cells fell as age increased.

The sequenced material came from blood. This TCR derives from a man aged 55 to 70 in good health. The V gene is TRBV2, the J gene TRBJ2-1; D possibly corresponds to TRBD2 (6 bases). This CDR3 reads CASSERRETEQFF. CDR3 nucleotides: TGTGCCAGCAGTGAACGGAGGGAAACTGAGCAGTTCTTC.